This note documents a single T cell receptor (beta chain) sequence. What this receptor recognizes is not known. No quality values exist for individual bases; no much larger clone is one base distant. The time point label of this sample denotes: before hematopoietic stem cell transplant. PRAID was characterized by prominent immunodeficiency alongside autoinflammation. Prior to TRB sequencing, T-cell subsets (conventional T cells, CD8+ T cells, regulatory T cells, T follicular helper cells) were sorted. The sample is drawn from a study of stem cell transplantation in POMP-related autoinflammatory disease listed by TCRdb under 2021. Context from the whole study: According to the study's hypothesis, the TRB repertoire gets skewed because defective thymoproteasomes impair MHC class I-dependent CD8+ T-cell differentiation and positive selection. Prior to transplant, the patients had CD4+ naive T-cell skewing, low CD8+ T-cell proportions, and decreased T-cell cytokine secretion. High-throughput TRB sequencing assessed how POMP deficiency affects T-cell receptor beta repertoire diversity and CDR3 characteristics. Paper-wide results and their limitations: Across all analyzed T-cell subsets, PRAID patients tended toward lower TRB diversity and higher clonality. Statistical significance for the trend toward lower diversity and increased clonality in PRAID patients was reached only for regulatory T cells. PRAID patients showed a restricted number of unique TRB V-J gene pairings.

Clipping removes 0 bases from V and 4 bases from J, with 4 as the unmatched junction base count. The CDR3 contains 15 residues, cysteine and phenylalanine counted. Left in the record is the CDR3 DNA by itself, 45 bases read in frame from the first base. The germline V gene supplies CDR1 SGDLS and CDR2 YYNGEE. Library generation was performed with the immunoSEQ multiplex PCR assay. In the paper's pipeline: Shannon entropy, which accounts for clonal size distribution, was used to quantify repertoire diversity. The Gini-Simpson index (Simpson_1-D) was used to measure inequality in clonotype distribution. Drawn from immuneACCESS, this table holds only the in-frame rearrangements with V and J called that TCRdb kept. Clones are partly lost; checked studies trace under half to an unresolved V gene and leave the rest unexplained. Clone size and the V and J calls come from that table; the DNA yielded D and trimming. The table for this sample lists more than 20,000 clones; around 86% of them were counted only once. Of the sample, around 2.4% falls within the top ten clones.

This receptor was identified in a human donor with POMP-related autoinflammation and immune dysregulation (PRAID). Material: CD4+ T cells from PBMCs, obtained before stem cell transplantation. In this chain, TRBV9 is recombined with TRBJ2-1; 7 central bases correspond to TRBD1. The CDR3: CASSVEGQIYNEQFF. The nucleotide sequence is TGTGCCAGCAGCGTAGAGGGACAGATATACAATGAGCAGTTCTTC.